This T cell receptor (beta chain) was found in a study of shared T cell receptors in the human thymus. The table came from immunoSEQ multiplex PCR; TCRdb's copy has only in-frame clones and leaves some out. Of hundreds of thousands of clones in the sample, roughly 74% are singletons; the top ten hold roughly 0.013%. This clone has a handful of counts. The length of the CDR3 is 13 residues. The germline gives CDR1 GTSNPN, CDR2 SVGIG (reference sequence). Trimming cost V 5 bases and J 6 bases; bases outside gene matches: 10. The sample was also reused in another study, on human thymus T cells. That paper adds: Thymic tissue was derived from resections collected during corrective heart surgery. What related research reported was that thymic repertoires overlapped highly among unrelated individuals.

Sequenced sample: thymocytes. The gene calls are TRBV30 and TRBJ2-7; 7 bases line up with TRBD2. The sequence was collected from a boy under two years old with a congenital heart defect. This CDR3 reads CAWAYREECEQYF. The CDR3 DNA is TGTGCCTGGGCCTATCGGGAGGAGTGCGAGCAGTACTTC.